This section outlines one TCR beta chain sequence together with its context. Antigen unknown. The data were taken from a study of T cell responses to AZD1222 COVID-19 vaccine. Notes on the study in general: Nearly half of unique spike-specific TCRs reportedly avoided B.1.351 and B.1.1.7 mutated regions. After the peak T cell response, and only then, were repertoires sampled. Once two AZD1222 doses were given, Spike-specific TCR breadth and depth went up.

Germline V gives CDR1 SGDLS, CDR2 YYNGEE. V trimming: 4 bases; J trimming: 2 bases; junction bases outside the gene matches: 7. The CDR3 consists of 17 residues. Profiling relied on immunoSEQ multiplex PCR, and the TCRdb table lists in-frame clones only, not all of them. The profile covers 200,000 to 250,000 clones, with roughly 94% appearing a single time and over 1.5% taken by the ten largest. V is TRBV9 and J is TRBJ2-5; 14 positions match TRBD2. Sample: peripheral blood, taken 28 days after the second dose of the MenACWY control vaccine. The clonotype comes from an adult who received the MenACWY meningococcal vaccine as a control. The CDR3 DNA is TGTGCCAGCAGCTCAGGGGGACTAGCGGGAGAACAAGAGACCCAGTACTTC. Translation: CASSSGGLAGEQETQYF.